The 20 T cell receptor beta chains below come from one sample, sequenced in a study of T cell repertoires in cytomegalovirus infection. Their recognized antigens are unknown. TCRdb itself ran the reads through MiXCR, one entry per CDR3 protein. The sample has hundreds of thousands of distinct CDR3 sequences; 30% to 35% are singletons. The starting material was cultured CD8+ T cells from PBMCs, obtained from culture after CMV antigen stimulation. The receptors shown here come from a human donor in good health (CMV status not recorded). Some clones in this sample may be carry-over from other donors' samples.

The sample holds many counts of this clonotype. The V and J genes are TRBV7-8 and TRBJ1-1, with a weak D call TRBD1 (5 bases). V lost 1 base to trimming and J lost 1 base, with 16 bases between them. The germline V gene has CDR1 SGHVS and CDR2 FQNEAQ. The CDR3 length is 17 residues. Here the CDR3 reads CASSLVGRVNQNTEAFF. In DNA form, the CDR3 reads TGTGCCAGCAGCTTAGTCGGCAGGGTGAATCAGAACACTGAAGCTTTCTTT. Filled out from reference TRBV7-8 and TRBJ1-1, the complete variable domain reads GAGVSQSPRYKVAKRGQDVALRCDPISGHVSLFWYQQALGQGPEFLTYFQNEAQLDKSGLPSDRFFAERPEGSVSTLKIQRTQQEDSAVYLCASSLVGRVNQNTEAFFGQGTRLTVV.

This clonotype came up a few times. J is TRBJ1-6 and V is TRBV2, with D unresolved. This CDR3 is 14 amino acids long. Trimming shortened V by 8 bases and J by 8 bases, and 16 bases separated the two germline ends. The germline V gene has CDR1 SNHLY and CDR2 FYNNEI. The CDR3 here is CASERAAQYSPLHF. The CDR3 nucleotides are TGTGCCAGCGAAAGGGCGGCGCAATATTCACCCCTCCACTTT.

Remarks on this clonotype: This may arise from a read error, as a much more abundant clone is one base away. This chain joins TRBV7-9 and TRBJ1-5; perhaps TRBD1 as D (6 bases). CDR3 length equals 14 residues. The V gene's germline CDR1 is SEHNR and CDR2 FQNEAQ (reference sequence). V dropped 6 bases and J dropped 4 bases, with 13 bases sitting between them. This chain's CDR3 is CASSEGDINQPQHF. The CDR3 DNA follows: TGTGCCAGCAGTGAGGGGGATATTAATCAGCCCCAGCATTTT.

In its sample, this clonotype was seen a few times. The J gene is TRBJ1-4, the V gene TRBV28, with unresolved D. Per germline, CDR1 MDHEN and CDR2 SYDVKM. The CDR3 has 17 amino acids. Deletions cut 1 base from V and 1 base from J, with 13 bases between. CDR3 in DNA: TGTGCCAGCAGTTTATTTCCCCTGGGGAGAACTAATGAAAAACTGTTTTTT. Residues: CASSLFPLGRTNEKLFF.

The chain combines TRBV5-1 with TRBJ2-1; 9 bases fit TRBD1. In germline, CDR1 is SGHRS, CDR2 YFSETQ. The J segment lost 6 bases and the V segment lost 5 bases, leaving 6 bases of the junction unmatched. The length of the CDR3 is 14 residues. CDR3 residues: CASRRGQGLNEQFF. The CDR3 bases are TGCGCCAGCAGGAGGGGACAGGGTCTCAATGAGCAGTTCTTC.

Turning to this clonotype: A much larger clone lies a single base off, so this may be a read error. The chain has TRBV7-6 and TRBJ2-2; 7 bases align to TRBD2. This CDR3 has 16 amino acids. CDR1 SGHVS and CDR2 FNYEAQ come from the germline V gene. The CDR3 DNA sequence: TGTACCAGCAGCCCCCCGGGGGGTCAGAACACCGGGGAGCTGTTTTTT. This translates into CTSSPPGGQNTGELFF.

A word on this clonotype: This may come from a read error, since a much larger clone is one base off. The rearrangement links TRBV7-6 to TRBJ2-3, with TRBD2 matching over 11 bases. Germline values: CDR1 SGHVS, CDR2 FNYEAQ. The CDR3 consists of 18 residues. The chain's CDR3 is CTSSFRLAGGRPTDTQYF. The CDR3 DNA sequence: TGTACCAGCAGCTTCCGGCTAGCGGGGGGCCGTCCCACAGATACGCAGTATTTT.

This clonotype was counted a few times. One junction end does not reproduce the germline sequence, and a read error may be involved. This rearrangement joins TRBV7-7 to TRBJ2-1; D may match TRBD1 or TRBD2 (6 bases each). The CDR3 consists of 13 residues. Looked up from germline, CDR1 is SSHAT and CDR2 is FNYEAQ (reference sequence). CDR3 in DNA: TGTGCTAGCAGCTTATCGACTAGGACAGACCGGTTCTTC. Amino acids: CASSLSTRTDRFF.

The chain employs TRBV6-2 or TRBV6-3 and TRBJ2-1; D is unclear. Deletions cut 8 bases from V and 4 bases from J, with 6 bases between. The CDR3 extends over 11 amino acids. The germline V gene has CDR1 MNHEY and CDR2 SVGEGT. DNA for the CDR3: TGTGCCAGCGAGATATACAATGAGCAGTTCTTC. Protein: CASEIYNEQFF.

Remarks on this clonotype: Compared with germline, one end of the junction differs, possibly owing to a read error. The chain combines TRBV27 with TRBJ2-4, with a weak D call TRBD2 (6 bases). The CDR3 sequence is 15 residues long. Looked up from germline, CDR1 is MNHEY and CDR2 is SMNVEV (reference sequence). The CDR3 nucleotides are TGTGCCAACAGTCTCGCGGAGGGCTGGAAAAACATTCAGTACTTC. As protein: CANSLAEGWKNIQYF.

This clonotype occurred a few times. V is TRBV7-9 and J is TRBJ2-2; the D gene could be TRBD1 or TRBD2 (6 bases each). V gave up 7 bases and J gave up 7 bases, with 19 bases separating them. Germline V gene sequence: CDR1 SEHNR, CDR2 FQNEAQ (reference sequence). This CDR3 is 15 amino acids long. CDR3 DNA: TGTGCCAGCACCCAAGGTCGGGGGCCCTTCGGGGAGCTGTTTTTT. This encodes CASTQGRGPFGELFF.

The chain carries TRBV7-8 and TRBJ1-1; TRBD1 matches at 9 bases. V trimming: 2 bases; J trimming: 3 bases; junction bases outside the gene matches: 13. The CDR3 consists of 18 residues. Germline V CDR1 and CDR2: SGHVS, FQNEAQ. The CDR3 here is CASSLRSGQGILDTEAFF. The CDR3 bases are TGTGCCAGCAGCTTAAGGTCTGGACAGGGGATTTTGGACACTGAAGCTTTCTTT.

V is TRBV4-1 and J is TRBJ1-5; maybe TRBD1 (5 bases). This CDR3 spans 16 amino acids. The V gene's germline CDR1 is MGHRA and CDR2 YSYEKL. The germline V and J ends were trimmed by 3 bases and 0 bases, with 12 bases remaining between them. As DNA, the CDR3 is TGCGCCAGCAGCCACGGGGCAGACTATAGCAATCAGCCCCAGCATTTT. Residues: CASSHGADYSNQPQHF.

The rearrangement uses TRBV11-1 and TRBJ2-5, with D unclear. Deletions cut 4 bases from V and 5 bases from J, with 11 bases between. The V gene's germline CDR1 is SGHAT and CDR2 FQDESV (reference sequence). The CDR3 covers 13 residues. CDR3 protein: CASSSTFRETQYF. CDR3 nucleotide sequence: TGTGCCAGCAGCTCTACATTCCGCGAGACCCAGTACTTC.

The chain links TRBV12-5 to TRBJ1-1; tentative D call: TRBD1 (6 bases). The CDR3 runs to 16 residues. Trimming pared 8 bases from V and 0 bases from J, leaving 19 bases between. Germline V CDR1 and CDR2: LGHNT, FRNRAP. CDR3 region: CASTDDRMGMNTEAFF. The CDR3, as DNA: TGTGCTAGTACAGACGACAGGATGGGAATGAACACTGAAGCTTTCTTT.

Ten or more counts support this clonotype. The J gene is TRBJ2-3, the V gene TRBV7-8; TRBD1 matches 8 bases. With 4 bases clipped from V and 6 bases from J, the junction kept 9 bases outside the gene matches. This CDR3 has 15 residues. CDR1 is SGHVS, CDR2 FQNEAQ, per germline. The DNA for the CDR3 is TGTGCCAGCAGCTCTCCTCAGGGGGCAGGGGATACGCAGTATTTT. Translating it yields CASSSPQGAGDTQYF.

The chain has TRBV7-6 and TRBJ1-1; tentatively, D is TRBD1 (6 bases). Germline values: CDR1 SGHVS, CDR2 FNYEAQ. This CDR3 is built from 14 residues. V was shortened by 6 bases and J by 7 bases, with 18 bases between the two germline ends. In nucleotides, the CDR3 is TGTGCCAGCAGTTCGACGGGGGGCGGGGATGAAGCTTTCTTT. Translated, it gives CASSSTGGGDEAFF. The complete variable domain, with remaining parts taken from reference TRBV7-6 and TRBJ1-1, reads GAGVSQSPRYKVTKRGQDVALRCDPISGHVSLYWYRQALGQGPEFLTYFNYEAQQDKSGLPNDRFSAERPEGSISTLTIQRTEQRDSAMYRCASSSTGGGDEAFFGQGTRLTVV.

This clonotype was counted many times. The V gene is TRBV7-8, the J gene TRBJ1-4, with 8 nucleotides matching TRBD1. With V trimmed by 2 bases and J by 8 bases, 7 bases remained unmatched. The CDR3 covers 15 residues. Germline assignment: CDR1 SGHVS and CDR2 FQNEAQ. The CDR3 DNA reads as TGTGCCAGCAGCTTATCCTTGGACAGGGCAGAAAAACTGTTTTTT. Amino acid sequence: CASSLSLDRAEKLFF.

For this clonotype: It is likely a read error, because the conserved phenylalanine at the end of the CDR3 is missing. The CDR3 nucleotides read TGTGCCACCGATGACTACGACACAGATACGCAGTATTGT. It is translated as CATDDYDTDTQYC. This chain uses TRBV6-2 or TRBV6-3 with TRBJ2-3; tentative D call: TRBD2 (5 bases). Deletions cut 10 bases from V and 2 bases from J, with 13 bases between. Germline values: CDR1 MNHEY, CDR2 SVGEGT. The CDR3 is 13 amino acids.

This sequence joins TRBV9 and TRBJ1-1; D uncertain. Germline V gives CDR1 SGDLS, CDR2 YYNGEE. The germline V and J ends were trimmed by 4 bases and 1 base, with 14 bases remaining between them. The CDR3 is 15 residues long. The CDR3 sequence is CASSTARRGNTEAFF. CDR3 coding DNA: TGTGCCAGCAGCACTGCAAGAAGAGGGAACACTGAAGCTTTCTTT.